The 15 T cell receptor beta chains below all came from one sample that was sequenced in a study of long-term antiretroviral therapy in people with HIV. Survey level was the resolution at which the v3.0 immunoSEQ assay ran. Sequencing was performed with immunoSEQ multiplex PCR; in TCRdb, only in-frame clones are kept and a portion is missing. Of over 40,000 clones in the sample, roughly 96% were seen once. The sequencing here drew on unsorted PBMCs, taken 3.7 years after starting antiretroviral therapy. Every receptor here comes from a woman aged 45-65 years with HIV.

The rearrangement uses TRBV4-1 and TRBJ2-7; D is unclear. From germline, CDR1 is MGHRA and CDR2 YSYEKL. CDR3 size: 15 residues. V gave up 0 bases and J gave up 2 bases, with 11 bases separating them. The CDR3 nucleotides are TGCGCCAGCAGCCAAGATTCGGACGGAGCCTACGAGCAGTACTTC. The encoded protein is CASSQDSDGAYEQYF.

The rearrangement uses TRBV9 and TRBJ2-5; a weak D match, TRBD2 (6 bases). In germline, CDR1 is SGDLS, CDR2 YYNGEE. This CDR3 region has 14 residues. V gave up 2 bases and J gave up 8 bases, with 16 bases separating them. CDR3 nucleotides: TGTGCCAGCAGCGTGAAGGGGCTCGGGGGAACCCAGTACTTC. It translates to CASSVKGLGGTQYF.

This rearrangement joins TRBV5-1 to TRBJ1-1, with no clear D. Germline-derived CDR1 and CDR2 are SGHRS and YFSETQ. The CDR3 extends over 16 amino acids. Trimming cost V 2 bases and J 0 bases, with 14 bases left between them. The CDR3 DNA reads TGCGCCAGCAGCTTAACGCAGGCCGGAGTGAACACTGAAGCTTTCTTT. This sequence encodes CASSLTQAGVNTEAFF. Complete variable domain (other parts from reference TRBV5-1 and TRBJ1-1): KAGVTQTPRYLIKTRGQQVTLSCSPISGHRSVSWYQQTPGQGLQFLFEYFSETQRNKGNFPGRFSGRQFSNSRSEMNVSTLELGDSALYLCASSLTQAGVNTEAFFGQGTRLTVV.

The V call is TRBV19, the J call TRBJ2-1; 10 positions match TRBD2. Germline CDR1 and CDR2: LNHDA and SQIVND (reference sequence). This CDR3 has 17 amino acids. V gave up 5 bases and J gave up 5 bases; unmatched junction bases: 12. DNA for the CDR3: TGTGCCAGTAGTCCAGTGGGGGCTCTAGCGGGGGACAATGAGCAGTTCTTC. Its protein is CASSPVGALAGDNEQFF.

The CDR3 DNA follows: TGTGCCAGCAGGGGGGGAAGGGGGAACAATGAGCAGTTCTTC. Its protein is CASRGGRGNNEQFF. The chain has TRBV6-5 and TRBJ2-1; D possibly matches TRBD1 or TRBD2 (6 bases each). This CDR3 contains 14 residues. The V end was cut by 6 bases, the J end by 5 bases, with 14 bases between. CDR1 and CDR2 from the germline V gene are MNHEY and SVGAGI.

This clone was observed a single time. This chain uses TRBV4-3 with TRBJ2-7; 10 nucleotides line up with TRBD1. The germline CDR1 and CDR2 sequences are LGHNA and YSLEER. V lost 4 bases to trimming and J lost 2 bases; unmatched junction nucleotides: 5. The CDR3 covers 15 residues. CDR3 coding DNA: TGCGCCAGCAGCCCTGGGACAGGGGATCCCTACGAGCAGTACTTC. This gives the protein CASSPGTGDPYEQYF.

This rearrangement joins TRBV11-2 to TRBJ2-7, with 7 bases that match TRBD2. CDR1 and CDR2 from the germline V gene are SGHAT and FQNNGV. Trimming at V came to 0 bases and at J to 5 bases, leaving 10 bases not matched to a gene. There are 16 residues in the CDR3. In DNA, the CDR3 is TGTGCCAGCAGCTTAGATGAGGCGGGGGAAGCGGACGAGCAGTACTTC. Protein: CASSLDEAGEADEQYF.

The chain couples TRBV11-3 to TRBJ2-5; 7 bases line up with TRBD1. V was pared by 1 base and J by 2 bases, with 4 bases of the junction left unmatched. This CDR3 is built from 15 residues. CDR1 and CDR2 (germline): SGHNT, YENEEA. Here the CDR3 DNA reads TGTGCCAGCAGCTTAGGTCCGGGACAGCAAGAGACCCAGTACTTC. Translating gives CASSLGPGQQETQYF.

The chain recombines TRBV30 with TRBJ2-5; TRBD1 might be the D (6 bases). CDR1 and CDR2 from the germline V gene are GTSNPN and SVGIG (reference sequence). Trimming stripped 3 bases from V and 0 bases from J, with 11 bases between. The CDR3 consists of 14 residues. In nucleotides, the CDR3 is TGTGCCTGGAGCGTAACAGGGAACCAAGAGACCCAGTACTTC. Amino acids: CAWSVTGNQETQYF.

The rearrangement joins TRBV5-6 to TRBJ2-7; a weak D match, TRBD2 (6 bases). The CDR3 runs to 16 residues. Germline values: CDR1 SGHDT, CDR2 YYEEEE. V was cut by 0 bases and J by 2 bases, with 15 bases left in between. CDR3 sequence: CASSLVLSGLPYEQYF. In nucleotides, the CDR3 is TGTGCCAGCAGCTTGGTTTTGAGCGGGCTGCCCTACGAGCAGTACTTC. Supplemented by reference TRBV5-6 and TRBJ2-7, the full variable domain reads DAGVTQSPTHLIKTRGQQVTLRCSPKSGHDTVSWYQQALGQGPQFIFQYYEEEERQRGNFPDRFSGHQFPNYSSELNVNALLLGDSALYLCASSLVLSGLPYEQYFGPGTRLTVT.

V is TRBV7-2 and J is TRBJ2-7, with D unclear. Trimming cost V 7 bases and J 0 bases, with 7 bases left between them. The CDR3 contains 12 residues. Germline CDR1 SGHTA, CDR2 FQGNSA. CDR3 amino acids: CASTASSYEQYF. For the CDR3, the DNA is TGTGCCAGCACCGCCAGCTCCTACGAGCAGTACTTC.

The chain has TRBV2 and TRBJ2-1, with D perhaps matching TRBD1 (6 bases). The ends were cut back, 10 bases at V and 10 bases at J, with 23 bases in the middle. Looked up from germline, CDR1 is SNHLY and CDR2 is FYNNEI. The CDR3 is 14 amino acids. This CDR3 is CATQRGFRFDEQFF. CDR3 DNA sequence: TGTGCCACACAAAGGGGGTTCCGATTTGACGAGCAGTTCTTC.

The chain joins TRBV7-9 to TRBJ1-1; the D gene is possibly TRBD1 (6 bases). Between the trimmed V and J ends, which lost 1 base and 10 bases, there was a span of 10 bases. This CDR3 has 12 amino acids. From germline, CDR1 is SEHNR and CDR2 FQNEAQ (reference sequence). CDR3 coding DNA: TGTGCCAGCAGCTTAGTCGGGGGCTCAGCTTTCTTT. Amino acids: CASSLVGGSAFF.

The rearrangement uses TRBV7-2 and TRBJ2-7; the D gene could be TRBD1 or TRBD2 (5 bases each). The CDR3 runs 15 residues. The germline CDR1 and CDR2 sequences are SGHTA and FQGNSA. V lost 3 bases and J 1 base, leaving 13 bases between the germline ends. The CDR3, as DNA: TGTGCCAGCAGCTTGAACCGGGACGGGTCCTACGAGCAGTACTTC. Residues: CASSLNRDGSYEQYF.

This chain joins TRBV6-5 and TRBJ1-6, with D perhaps matching TRBD1 (6 bases). There are 14 residues in the CDR3. The germline V gene encodes CDR1 MNHEY and CDR2 SVGAGI. Deletions cut 10 bases from V and 6 bases from J, with 16 bases between. As DNA, the CDR3 is TGTGCCACCAGGGGTCCCGGATCTAATTCACCCCTCCACTTT. It specifies CATRGPGSNSPLHF.